The 18 T cell receptor beta chains given below trace back to one sample, sequenced in a study of response to subunit inactivated influenza vaccine. TCRdb independently ran MiXCR on the RT-PCR reads; one entry per CDR3 protein. The table lists more than 450,000 distinct CDR3 sequences, about 11% of them singletons, with approximately 11% in the top ten. In addition, the sample was reused for a study of T cells expressing NK-cell markers. This second study says: Libraries used 5'RACE template switching adding universal primer site and UMIs.

Sequencing was performed on PBMCs from blood, taken on the day of vaccination. Receptor source: a man in his forties or fifties who received an inactivated influenza vaccine.

This clonotype came up a few times. The chain links TRBV7-3 to TRBJ1-1; 7 bases line up with TRBD1. The CDR3 totals 17 residues. Trimming cost V 2 bases and J 1 base; bases outside gene matches: 10. Looked up from germline, CDR1 is SGHTA and CDR2 is FQGTGA. CDR3 in DNA: TGTGCCAGCAGCTTATTTGGGACAGACCGAGGGAACACTGAAGCTTTCTTT. As protein: CASSLFGTDRGNTEAFF.

The J gene is TRBJ2-2, the V gene TRBV4-2, with TRBD1 matching 9 bases. With 5 bases clipped from V and 5 bases from J, the junction kept 9 bases outside the gene matches. The germline gives CDR1 LGHNA, CDR2 YNFKEQ. The CDR3 loop spans 16 amino acids. The CDR3 here is CASSSWDRVGTGELFF. The CDR3 nucleotides read TGTGCCAGCAGCTCCTGGGACAGGGTTGGGACCGGGGAGCTGTTTTTT.

This clonotype was counted between two and nine times. The chain joins TRBV7-3 to TRBJ2-5, with TRBD2 as a possible D gene (6 bases). Trimming stripped 1 base from V and 4 bases from J, with 13 bases between. The CDR3 loop spans 15 amino acids. CDR1 and CDR2 from the germline V gene are SGHTA and FQGTGA. This CDR3 is CASSLMGGEGETQYF. The CDR3 nucleotides are TGTGCCAGCAGCTTAATGGGCGGGGAAGGAGAGACCCAGTACTTC. Using reference TRBV7-3 and TRBJ2-5 for the parts outside the CDR3, the full variable domain is GAGVSQTPSNKVTEKGKYVELRCDPISGHTALYWYRQSLGQGPEFLIYFQGTGAADDSGLPNDRFFAVRPEGSVSTLKIQRTERGDSAVYLCASSLMGGEGETQYFGPGTRLLVL.

The chain links TRBV4-1 to TRBJ2-4, with a possible D match to TRBD2 (6 bases). The V end lost 1 base, the J end lost 4 bases, and 14 bases lay between the germline ends. Per the germline V gene, CDR1 is MGHRA and CDR2 is YSYEKL. This CDR3 is 16 amino acids long. The CDR3 loop is CASSQGRGSGKNIQYF. The DNA for the CDR3 is TGCGCCAGCAGCCAAGGTCGGGGGTCGGGAAAAAACATTCAGTACTTC.

A word on this clonotype: Given a much more abundant clone one base away, this may be a read error. V usage is TRBV29-1 and J usage is TRBJ2-3; weak D call: TRBD2 (5 bases). The CDR3 runs 13 residues. In germline, CDR1 is SQVTM, CDR2 ANQGSEA. Trimming cost V 3 bases and J 4 bases, with 11 bases left between them. The CDR3 spells CSVEGIAPDTQYF. CDR3 in DNA: TGCAGCGTTGAGGGAATAGCGCCAGATACGCAGTATTTT.

As concerns this clonotype: A clone one base away is much larger, so this may be a read error. V usage is TRBV3-1 and J usage is TRBJ2-2, with D perhaps TRBD2 (5 bases). Per the germline V gene, CDR1 is LGHDT and CDR2 is YNNKEL (reference sequence). This CDR3 spans 13 amino acids. The CDR3 DNA reads as TGTGCCAGCAGCCAAGCAGCCGTCGGGGAGCTGATTTTT. Translated, it gives CASSQAAVGELIF. The full variable domain, its missing parts supplied by reference TRBV3-1 and TRBJ2-2, is DTAVSQTPKYLVTQMGNDKSIKCEQNLGHDTMYWYKQDSKKFLKIMFSYNNKELIINETVPNRFSPKSPDKAHLNLHINSLELGDSAVYFCASSQAAVGELIFGEGSRLTVL.

This clonotype was observed a few times. The CDR3 spells CASSYRTSGSSEQYF. CDR3 DNA sequence: TGTGCCAGCAGTTATCGGACTAGCGGGAGTTCCGAGCAGTACTTC. The V and J genes are TRBV6-5 and TRBJ2-7, with TRBD2 identical over 13 bases. Looked up from germline, CDR1 is MNHEY and CDR2 is SVGAGI. The CDR3 length is 15 residues. Trimming removed 3 bases from V and 6 bases from J; junction bases left unmatched: 5.

This clonotype was detected only a few times. The J gene is TRBJ2-7, the V gene TRBV20-1; D perhaps matches TRBD1 (9 bases). The ends were cut back, 5 bases at V and 6 bases at J, with 20 bases in the middle. The CDR3 is 14 residues long. CDR1 is DFQATT and CDR2 is SNEGSKA in the germline V gene (reference sequence). The CDR3 nucleotides read TGCAGTGCTCCACGCGGGGGGACAGGGACCGAGCAGTACTTC. Amino acids: CSAPRGGTGTEQYF.

This clonotype was detected a few times. V is TRBV5-1 and J is TRBJ2-7, with D possibly called TRBD1 or TRBD2 (6 bases each). This CDR3 contains 15 residues. V lost 1 base, J lost 3 bases, and 14 bases lay in between. CDR1 and CDR2 from the germline V gene are SGHRS and YFSETQ. The DNA for the CDR3 is TGCGCCAGCAGCTTGACCGGAGGGGGGTACTACGAGCAGTACTTC. This gives the protein CASSLTGGGYYEQYF. Looking up the rest from reference TRBV5-1 and TRBJ2-7 gives the full variable domain: KAGVTQTPRYLIKTRGQQVTLSCSPISGHRSVSWYQQTPGQGLQFLFEYFSETQRNKGNFPGRFSGRQFSNSRSEMNVSTLELGDSALYLCASSLTGGGYYEQYFGPGTRLTVT.

The chain has TRBV6-2 or TRBV6-3 and TRBJ2-5; 10 bases map to TRBD2. V dropped 7 bases and J dropped 4; count of bases not matched to a gene: 3. Germline CDR1 and CDR2: MNHEY and SVGEGT. This CDR3 contains 13 residues. CDR3 sequence: CASNLAGAETQYF. As DNA, the CDR3 is TGTGCCAGCAACCTAGCGGGAGCAGAGACCCAGTACTTC.

This clonotype occurred a few times. V gene TRBV5-1 combines with J gene TRBJ1-1; the D gene is possibly TRBD1 (5 bases). Germline lookup yields CDR1 SGHRS and CDR2 YFSETQ. The CDR3 sequence is 16 residues long. V was cut by 0 bases and J by 0 bases, with 12 bases left in between. CDR3 bases: TGCGCCAGCAGCTTGGGCATGGGGCACCTGAACACTGAAGCTTTCTTT. Protein: CASSLGMGHLNTEAFF.

This clonotype was observed a few times. The rearrangement uses TRBV4-3 and TRBJ2-1; D ambiguous. Germline V gene data show CDR1 as LGHNA and CDR2 as YSLEER. V dropped 0 bases and J dropped 3 bases, with 9 bases sitting between them. The CDR3 sequence is 15 residues long. The CDR3 coding sequence is TGCGCCAGCAGCCAAGATAGGTTTCGCTACAATGAGCAGTTCTTC. This gives the protein CASSQDRFRYNEQFF.

There are a few counts of this clonotype. V usage is TRBV12-3 or TRBV12-4 and J usage is TRBJ2-7, with 9 bases lining up with TRBD1. The ends lost 6 bases at V and 1 base at J; junction bases unmatched: 7. The CDR3 is 15 amino acids. The CDR3 sequence: CASSGTGSWSYEQYF. The CDR3 nucleotides are TGTGCCAGCAGCGGGACAGGGAGTTGGTCCTACGAGCAGTACTTC.

The V call is TRBV7-9, the J call TRBJ2-6, with TRBD1 as a possible D gene (5 bases). V was shortened by 5 bases and J by 0 bases, with 11 bases between the two germline ends. CDR1 and CDR2 from the germline V gene are SEHNR and FQNEAQ (reference sequence). The CDR3 loop spans 16 amino acids. The CDR3 reads CASSRYRSSGANVLTF. The DNA of the CDR3 is TGTGCCAGCAGCCGATACAGGAGCTCTGGGGCCAACGTCCTGACTTTC.

This clonotype was counted ten times or more. The rearrangement links TRBV3-1 to TRBJ2-3, with D perhaps matching TRBD2 (5 bases). Trimming took off 2 bases at V and 4 bases at J, with 13 bases between the two ends. There are 15 residues in the CDR3. Germline values: CDR1 LGHDT, CDR2 YNNKEL (reference sequence). The CDR3 region has the DNA TGTGCCAGCAGCCAATTCCTAGCAGATTCAGATACGCAGTATTTT. Amino acid sequence: CASSQFLADSDTQYF.

This clonotype is a singleton in its sample. The chain is built from TRBV20-1 and TRBJ1-1; D might be TRBD1 (6 bases). This CDR3 region has 14 residues. Trimming removed 5 bases from V and 0 bases from J, with 13 bases in between. Germline loops: CDR1 DFQATT, CDR2 SNEGSKA (reference sequence). The CDR3 loop is CSAGGHLLNTEAFF. CDR3 nucleotides: TGCAGTGCTGGGGGACACCTACTGAACACTGAAGCTTTCTTT.

This clonotype was seen only a few times. The chain is built from TRBV18 and TRBJ2-5, with no clear D. Trimming cost V 2 bases and J 4 bases, with 11 bases left between them. The CDR3 covers 14 residues. From germline, CDR1 is KGHSH and CDR2 LQKENI. As DNA, the CDR3 is TGTGCCAGCTCACCAGGACGGACGCGAGAGACCCAGTACTTC. Its protein product is CASSPGRTRETQYF.

This clonotype was detected many times. The chain couples TRBV5-1 to TRBJ2-7; no definite D call. The CDR3 is made up of 12 amino acids. Per germline, CDR1 SGHRS and CDR2 YFSETQ. V gave up 4 bases and J gave up 2 bases, with 7 bases separating them. CDR3 in DNA: TGCGCCAGCAGCCCTGCGACCTACGAGCAGTACTTC. Encoded protein: CASSPATYEQYF.